This section outlines one TCR beta chain sequence together with its context. Clones were read by immunoSEQ multiplex PCR, and TCRdb kept only the in-frame ones, dropping some. The table has around 110,000 clones, 75% to 95% seen once. CDR3 length: 13 residues. V was shortened by 1 base and J by 7 bases, with 8 bases between the two germline ends. CDR1 and CDR2 from the germline V gene are SGHTA and FQGNSA. The data were obtained in a study of blood T cell repertoires in COVID-19. The sequencing input was peripheral blood. The TCR sequence derives from a young woman with acute or convalescent COVID-19. The V call is TRBV7-2, the J call TRBJ1-5, with D uncertain. The CDR3 protein is CASSLVAGQPQHF. Here the CDR3 DNA reads TGTGCCAGCAGCTTAGTGGCGGGACAGCCCCAGCATTTT. Together with reference TRBV7-2 and TRBJ1-5, the CDR3 gives the full variable domain: GAGVSQSPSNKVTEKGKDVELRCDPISGHTALYWYRQSLGQGLEFLIYFQGNSAPDKSGLPSDRFSAERTGGSVSTLTIQRTQQEDSAVYLCASSLVAGQPQHFGDGTRLSIL.